Presented here are 32 T cell receptor beta chains from one specimen sequenced in a study of immune characteristics of hereditary and idiopathic chronic pancreatitis. The table came from immunoSEQ multiplex PCR; TCRdb's copy has only in-frame clones and leaves some out. The table includes just under 6,000 clones, 73% detected once. The pancreas tissue came from patients undergoing total pancreatectomy with islet autotransplantation. Sequenced: pancreas tissue with hereditary chronic pancreatitis. The source of these receptors is a human donor with chronic pancreatitis.

This clone was observed a handful of times. The rearrangement links TRBV5-1 to TRBJ1-3, with TRBD1 as a possible D gene (5 bases). V was cut by 5 bases and J by 2 bases, with 11 bases left in between. CDR1 and CDR2 from the germline V gene are SGHRS and YFSETQ. CDR3 length: 14 residues. The CDR3 DNA sequence: TGCGCCAGCAGTAGAGCAGGGCCTGGAAACACCATATATTTT. It is translated as CASSRAGPGNTIYF.

This clone has a single count. The CDR3 here is CASSYSTRLHEQYF. CDR3 sequence (DNA): TGTGCCAGCAGTTACTCGACCAGGCTTCACGAGCAGTACTTC. The chain employs TRBV6-5 and TRBJ2-7; the D is unclear. Trimming removed 0 bases at V and 5 bases at J, with 11 bases between. Germline loops: CDR1 MNHEY, CDR2 SVGAGI. The CDR3 consists of 14 residues.

The rearrangement links TRBV7-2 to TRBJ1-2; maybe TRBD1 (5 bases). Trimming pared 5 bases from V and 0 bases from J, leaving 7 bases between. CDR1 and CDR2 from the germline V gene are SGHTA and FQGNSA. CDR3 length: 13 residues. The CDR3 is CASSVDTNYGYTF. CDR3 sequence (DNA): TGTGCCAGCAGCGTGGACACTAACTATGGCTACACCTTC. The whole variable domain, remainder taken from reference TRBV7-2 and TRBJ1-2, is GAGVSQSPSNKVTEKGKDVELRCDPISGHTALYWYRQSLGQGLEFLIYFQGNSAPDKSGLPSDRFSAERTGGSVSTLTIQRTQQEDSAVYLCASSVDTNYGYTFGSGTRLTVV.

Only a few counts were recorded for this clone. The chain has TRBV7-6 and TRBJ2-7; no clear D. With 0 bases removed from V and 5 bases from J, the gap between germline ends came to 8 bases. The CDR3 contains 13 residues. Germline CDR1 SGHVS, CDR2 FNYEAQ. The DNA for the CDR3 is TGTGCCAGCAGCTTAGCGGGTAGAAACGAGCAGTACTTC. Protein product: CASSLAGRNEQYF.

The J gene is TRBJ1-4, the V gene TRBV5-1, with TRBD1 as a possible D gene (6 bases). The CDR3 has 14 residues. V dropped 2 bases and J dropped 7 bases, with 12 bases sitting between them. CDR1 is SGHRS and CDR2 is YFSETQ in the germline V gene. The CDR3 DNA reads as TGCGCCAGCAGCTTTGGGGGCGAGGGTGAAAAACTGTTTTTT. Protein product: CASSFGGEGEKLFF.

This rearrangement joins TRBV12-3 or TRBV12-4 to TRBJ2-7; no reliable D call. Trimming removed 2 bases at V and 2 bases at J, with 4 bases between. The CDR3 totals 12 residues. CDR3 coding DNA: TGTGCCAGCAGTTTAACGGCCTACGAGCAGTACTTC. It codes for CASSLTAYEQYF.

The chain carries TRBV5-1 and TRBJ1-5; D is ambiguous. Germline assignment: CDR1 SGHRS and CDR2 YFSETQ. This CDR3 contains 14 residues. Between the trimmed V and J ends, which lost 2 bases and 1 base, there was a span of 7 bases. DNA of the CDR3: TGCGCCAGCAGCTTCAGTGGGAGCAATCAGCCCCAGCATTTT. It codes for CASSFSGSNQPQHF.

This chain's CDR3 is CASSQWRGPYEQYV. CDR3 in DNA: TGCGCCAGCAGTCAATGGCGGGGGCCCTACGAGCAGTACGTC. The V and J genes are TRBV23-1 and TRBJ2-7; TRBD2 is a possible D gene (7 bases). TRBV23-1 qualifies as an ORF whose function is uncertain. V was cut by 1 base and J by 2 bases, with 9 bases left in between. The length of the CDR3 is 14 residues.

The rearrangement joins TRBV5-1 to TRBJ1-1; the match to TRBD1 covers 7 bases. V trimming: 5 bases; J trimming: 7 bases; junction bases outside the gene matches: 8. The CDR3 runs to 13 residues. Germline CDR1 and CDR2: SGHRS and YFSETQ. The CDR3 bases are TGCGCCAGCAGGGGCGAGGGGGCCAATGAAGCTTTCTTT. It encodes CASRGEGANEAFF.

This chain links TRBV5-5 with TRBJ2-2; D is undetermined. The length of the CDR3 is 13 residues. Germline values: CDR1 SGHKS, CDR2 YYEKEE (reference sequence). Trimming shortened V by 0 bases and J by 3 bases, and 3 bases separated the two germline ends. The DNA for the CDR3 is TGTGCCAGCAGCTTGGCTGACACCGGGGAGCTGTTTTTT. It yields the protein CASSLADTGELFF.

This clone showed up just once. The chain joins TRBV19 to TRBJ2-1; 9 nucleotides line up with TRBD1. From germline, CDR1 is LNHDA and CDR2 SQIVND (reference sequence). CDR3 length: 16 amino acids. The V gene end was trimmed by 6 bases and the J gene end by 2 bases; junction bases not matched to a gene: 8. CDR3 residues: CASSWRGQGTYNEQFF. The CDR3 bases are TGTGCCAGTAGCTGGAGGGGACAGGGAACCTACAATGAGCAGTTCTTC.

This sequence joins TRBV7-9 and TRBJ2-3; D is unresolved. The length of the CDR3 is 14 residues. V was shortened by 0 bases and J by 2 bases, with 6 bases between the two germline ends. Germline CDR1 and CDR2: SEHNR and FQNEAQ (reference sequence). This chain's CDR3 is CASSLAGYTDTQYF. The CDR3 DNA reads as TGTGCCAGCAGCTTAGCGGGCTACACAGATACGCAGTATTTT.

The chain links TRBV18 to TRBJ1-5, with D possibly TRBD1 on 5 matching bases. The CDR3 is 15 residues long. V was shortened by 0 bases and J by 3 bases, with 9 bases between the two germline ends. Looked up from germline, CDR1 is KGHSH and CDR2 is LQKENI. CDR3 residues: CASSPPGTFNQPQHF. The CDR3, as DNA: TGTGCCAGCTCACCACCGGGGACCTTCAATCAGCCCCAGCATTTT.

This rearrangement joins TRBV5-1 to TRBJ2-7; TRBD1 agrees at 9 bases. In germline, CDR1 is SGHRS, CDR2 YFSETQ. Trimming cost V 6 bases and J 0 bases; bases outside gene matches: 7. The CDR3 loop spans 15 amino acids. In DNA, the CDR3 is TGCGCCAGCAAGCCCGGGACAGGGAGCTCCTACGAGCAGTACTTC. Amino acids: CASKPGTGSSYEQYF.

In this sample, this clone turned up once. V and J are TRBV5-4 and TRBJ1-2; weak D call: TRBD1 (6 bases). The CDR3 is made up of 18 amino acids. Trimming stripped 3 bases from V and 0 bases from J, with 21 bases between. Germline V CDR1 and CDR2: SGHNT, YYREEE (reference sequence). The chain's CDR3 is CASSWRGVGKAPNYGYTF. CDR3 nucleotides: TGTGCCAGCAGCTGGAGGGGGGTGGGGAAAGCTCCTAACTATGGCTACACCTTC.

Only a few counts were recorded for this clone. The chain employs TRBV6-1 and TRBJ2-3; the match to TRBD2 covers 9 bases. The CDR3 length is 15 residues. The trim removed 1 base at V and 1 base at J, leaving 0 bases unmatched. Germline CDR1 is MNHNS and CDR2 is SASEGT. This chain's CDR3 is CASSEERGGTDTQYF. DNA for the CDR3: TGTGCCAGCAGTGAAGAGCGGGGGGGCACAGATACGCAGTATTTT.

By share, this clone counts as medium-sized. CDR3 in amino acids: CASSTRGGVFSYEQYV. DNA for the CDR3: TGTGCCAGCAGTACTCGAGGAGGGGTCTTCTCCTACGAGCAGTACGTC. The chain joins TRBV28 to TRBJ2-7, with D perhaps TRBD2 (6 bases). CDR1 and CDR2 (germline): MDHEN, SYDVKM. Trimming left V 5 bases short and J 0 bases short, with 17 bases between. The CDR3 spans 16 residues.

Details on this clone: Other DNA sequences from this sample encode an identical CDR3 as well. This rearrangement joins TRBV4-3 to TRBJ2-5; either TRBD1 or TRBD2 may supply D (5 bases each). CDR1 and CDR2 (germline): LGHNA, YSLEER. V lost 0 bases and J 5 bases, leaving 16 bases between the germline ends. This CDR3 has 16 residues. CDR3 coding DNA: TGCGCCAGCAGCCAAGATGGGCCGGGGCCGCGGGAGACCCAGTACTTC. Its translation is CASSQDGPGPRETQYF.

The chain recombines TRBV5-1 with TRBJ1-2, with TRBD1 as a possible D gene (6 bases). Germline CDR1 is SGHRS and CDR2 is YFSETQ. This CDR3 contains 14 residues. V shed 5 bases and J shed 4 bases, with 15 bases lying between them. The CDR3 DNA reads as TGCGCCAGCAGTCCGGGGGGCGAGGGCTATGGCTACACCTTC. This translates into CASSPGGEGYGYTF.

Only a few counts were recorded for this clone. The chain employs TRBV19 and TRBJ2-7; 7 bases fit TRBD2. The CDR3 totals 15 residues. Germline CDR1 reads LNHDA; CDR2 reads SQIVND (reference sequence). Germline trimming cut 4 bases from V and 4 bases from J; bases unmatched to any gene: 10. The CDR3 is CASSTTLAEVYEQYF. In nucleotides, the CDR3 is TGTGCCAGTAGTACTACCCTAGCGGAGGTATACGAGCAGTACTTC.

This clone was seen a single time. The V gene is TRBV7-9, the J gene TRBJ2-3; D ambiguous. The ends were cut back, 7 bases at V and 6 bases at J, with 8 bases in the middle. CDR1 is SEHNR and CDR2 is FQNEAQ in the germline V gene (reference sequence). This CDR3 is built from 11 residues. CDR3: CASILGDTQYF. For the CDR3, the DNA is TGTGCCAGCATCTTGGGGGATACGCAGTATTTT.

This clone was observed a single time. The chain carries TRBV2 and TRBJ1-2; 8 nucleotides line up with TRBD1. Germline V CDR1 and CDR2: SNHLY, FYNNEI. V gave up 6 bases and J gave up 5 bases; unmatched junction bases: 8. The CDR3 is 14 residues long. The CDR3: CASRPTGELYGYTF. CDR3 sequence (DNA): TGTGCCAGCAGACCGACAGGGGAACTATATGGCTACACCTTC.

The V and J genes are TRBV19 and TRBJ1-2; possibly TRBD1 for D (5 bases). CDR3 size: 15 residues. CDR1 and CDR2 (germline): LNHDA, SQIVND (reference sequence). Trimming cost V 4 bases and J 1 base, with 13 bases left between them. The CDR3 sequence: CASSNPGLSNYGYTF. Here the CDR3 DNA reads TGTGCCAGTAGTAATCCGGGACTCAGTAACTATGGCTACACCTTC. The complete variable domain, with remaining parts taken from reference TRBV19 and TRBJ1-2, reads DGGITQSPKYLFRKEGQNVTLSCEQNLNHDAMYWYRQDPGQGLRLIYYSQIVNDFQKGDIAEGYSVSREKKESFPLTVTSAQKNPTAFYLCASSNPGLSNYGYTFGSGTRLTVV.

This chain connects TRBV2 to TRBJ1-4, with 8 bases fitting TRBD1. Per the germline V gene, CDR1 is SNHLY and CDR2 is FYNNEI. Losses at the gene ends were 7 bases for V and 2 bases for J; bases not matched to a gene: 3. This CDR3 has 14 amino acids. The CDR3 loop is CASNTGGTNEKLFF. CDR3 nucleotides: TGTGCCAGCAACACAGGGGGGACTAATGAAAAACTGTTTTTT.

This clone is classed as large. The V and J genes are TRBV24-1 and TRBJ1-5, with TRBD1 as a possible D gene (6 bases). The germline V and J ends were trimmed by 3 bases and 3 bases, with 11 bases remaining between them. The V gene's germline CDR1 is KGHDR and CDR2 SFDVKD. CDR3 length equals 15 residues. The CDR3, as DNA: TGTGCCACCAGTGATGGAACAGGGACCAATCAGCCCCAGCATTTT. Amino acid sequence: CATSDGTGTNQPQHF.

This rearrangement joins TRBV9 to TRBJ2-1; 8 nucleotides line up with TRBD2. Germline V CDR1 and CDR2: SGDLS, YYNGEE. J lost 2 bases, V lost 4 bases, and 8 bases had no gene match. The CDR3 covers 16 residues. CDR3 bases: TGTGCCAGCAGCCCAAGAGGAGCGGGGGCCTACAATGAGCAGTTCTTC. Amino acid sequence: CASSPRGAGAYNEQFF.

The chain carries TRBV6-1 and TRBJ2-5, with 9 bases aligning to TRBD2. J lost 5 bases, V lost 3 bases, and 7 bases had no gene match. This CDR3 contains 15 residues. CDR1 is MNHNS and CDR2 is SASEGT in the germline V gene. The CDR3 is CASSDQAGGPETQYF. The DNA for the CDR3 is TGTGCCAGCAGTGATCAAGCGGGGGGTCCGGAGACCCAGTACTTC.

The J gene is TRBJ1-5, the V gene TRBV4-1; D not certain. The CDR3 has 16 amino acids. Germline CDR1 MGHRA, CDR2 YSYEKL. V was cut by 1 base and J by 1 base, with 11 bases left in between. CDR3 bases: TGCGCCAGCAGCCAAGTGTTCGGTGGGAGCAATCAGCCCCAGCATTTT. Protein sequence: CASSQVFGGSNQPQHF.

This clone was seen more than once but under ten times. This chain links TRBV5-1 with TRBJ1-2, with TRBD1 matching over 7 bases. The CDR3 runs 14 residues. Germline assignment: CDR1 SGHRS and CDR2 YFSETQ. With 0 bases clipped from V and 8 bases from J, the junction kept 7 bases outside the gene matches. CDR3 amino acids: CASSLDRGELGYTF. The CDR3 bases are TGCGCCAGCAGCTTGGACAGGGGTGAATTGGGCTACACCTTC. The whole variable domain, remainder taken from reference TRBV5-1 and TRBJ1-2, is KAGVTQTPRYLIKTRGQQVTLSCSPISGHRSVSWYQQTPGQGLQFLFEYFSETQRNKGNFPGRFSGRQFSNSRSEMNVSTLELGDSALYLCASSLDRGELGYTFGSGTRLTVV.

This clone was counted only a few times. This chain connects TRBV19 to TRBJ2-5, with D possibly TRBD1 on 5 matching bases. The CDR3 consists of 15 residues. Germline assignment: CDR1 LNHDA and CDR2 SQIVND (reference sequence). V dropped 10 bases and J dropped 0 bases, with 18 bases sitting between them. The CDR3 sequence is CATWVGPGYQETQYF. The CDR3 region has the DNA TGTGCCACCTGGGTGGGGCCAGGGTACCAAGAGACCCAGTACTTC. The whole variable domain, filled in from reference TRBV19 and TRBJ2-5, reads DGGITQSPKYLFRKEGQNVTLSCEQNLNHDAMYWYRQDPGQGLRLIYYSQIVNDFQKGDIAEGYSVSREKKESFPLTVTSAQKNPTAFYLCATWVGPGYQETQYFGPGTRLLVL.

CDR3 amino acids: CASSFHRSGGEGSNEQFF. The DNA of the CDR3 is TGTGCCAGCAGCTTTCATCGGTCAGGAGGGGAGGGATCCAATGAGCAGTTCTTC. This rearrangement joins TRBV11-3 to TRBJ2-1; 7 nucleotides line up with TRBD2. The CDR3 length is 18 residues. The germline V gene has CDR1 SGHNT and CDR2 YENEEA. Trimming took 3 bases from V and 6 from J; bases not matched to a gene: 17.

V gene TRBV18 combines with J gene TRBJ2-3; D uncertain. This CDR3 comprises 15 residues. V was pared by 0 bases and J by 2 bases, with 9 bases between. Germline V CDR1 and CDR2: KGHSH, LQKENI. The CDR3 sequence is CASSPPGSLTDTQYF. The CDR3 nucleotides read TGTGCCAGCTCACCACCGGGATCCCTCACAGATACGCAGTATTTT.